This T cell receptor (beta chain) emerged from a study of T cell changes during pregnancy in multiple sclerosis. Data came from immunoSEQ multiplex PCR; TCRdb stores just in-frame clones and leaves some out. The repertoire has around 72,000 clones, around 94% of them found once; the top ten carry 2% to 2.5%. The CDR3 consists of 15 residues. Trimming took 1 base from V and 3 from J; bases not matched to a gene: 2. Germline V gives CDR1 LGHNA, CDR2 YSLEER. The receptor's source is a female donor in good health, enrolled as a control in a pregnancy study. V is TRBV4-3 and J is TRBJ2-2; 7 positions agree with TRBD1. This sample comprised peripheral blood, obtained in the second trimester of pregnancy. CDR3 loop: CASSQADRDTGELFF. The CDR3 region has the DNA TGCGCCAGCAGCCAAGCCGACAGGGACACCGGGGAGCTGTTTTTT.